The clone carrying this T cell receptor beta chain was found a few times. Antigen specificity is unknown. The sample is drawn from a study of beta chain features in type 1 diabetes. About the study: Similarity in age, gender and cell yields was seen between patients and healthy donors. Study outcomes and limitations: The study found moderately but significantly shorter TCRB CDR3s in all four CD4+ subsets of Type 1 diabetes patients.

The investigators reverse transcribed all of the isolated RNA, so they sequenced expressed TCRB transcripts. Produced via immunoSEQ multiplex PCR; TCRdb's table is partial and in-frame only. This table holds roughly 730,000 clones, 13% found once. The V segment lost 0 bases and the J segment 0 bases; nucleotides outside the gene matches: 3. This CDR3 contains 16 residues. Germline V lookup: CDR1 MNHEY, CDR2 SVGAGI. Donors underwent one heparinised blood draw, about 120 mL on average. Via the markers CD45RO/CCR7/CD25/CD127/CD95/CD27, stem cell-like memory, regulatory, central memory and naive CD4+ cells were sorted.

Sequencing was carried out using naive CD4+ T cells from blood. The TCR comes from a man younger than 30 with type 1 diabetes. The chain carries TRBV6-5 and TRBJ1-2, with TRBD1 matching 8 bases. The CDR3 spells CASSYSTGVANYGYTF. Here the CDR3 DNA reads TGTGCCAGCAGTTACTCGACAGGGGTAGCTAACTATGGCTACACCTTC.